This T cell receptor beta chain was recovered during a study of T cell clones after liver transplantation. General study findings and limits: Graft donor-reactive T cells may have migrated into the graft rather than being deleted.

Notes on this clone: No antigen is known for it.

Libraries were prepared by immunoSEQ multiplex PCR; TCRdb keeps only in-frame clonotypes and omits some of them. The sample holds some 59,000 clones, 70% to 80% seen once. Per the germline V gene, CDR1 is SGHAT and CDR2 is FQNNGV. V lost 4 bases and J lost 3; bases outside the gene matches: 8. The CDR3 is 15 residues long. This receptor was obtained from a human donor who received a liver transplant. Here the sequenced sample was CD4+ T cells from blood, taken before liver transplant. This sequence joins TRBV11-2 and TRBJ2-5; 7 bases line up with TRBD1. The CDR3 reads CASSSLRDRKETQYF. The CDR3 nucleotides are TGTGCCAGCAGCTCCCTCCGGGACAGAAAAGAGACCCAGTACTTC.